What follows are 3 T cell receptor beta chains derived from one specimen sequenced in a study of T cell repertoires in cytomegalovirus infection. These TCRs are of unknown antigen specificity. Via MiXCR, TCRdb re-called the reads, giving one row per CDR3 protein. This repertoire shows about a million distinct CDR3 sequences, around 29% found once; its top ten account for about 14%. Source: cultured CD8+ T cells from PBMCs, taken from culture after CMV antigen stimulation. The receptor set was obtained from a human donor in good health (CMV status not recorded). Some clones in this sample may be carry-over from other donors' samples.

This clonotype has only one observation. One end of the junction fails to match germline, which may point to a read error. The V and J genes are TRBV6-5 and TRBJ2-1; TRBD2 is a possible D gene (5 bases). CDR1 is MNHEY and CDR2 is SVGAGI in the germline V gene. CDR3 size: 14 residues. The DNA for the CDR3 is TGTGCCAGCGGTTACTCGAGAGGGAGCAATGAGCAGTTCTTC. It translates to CASGYSRGSNEQFF.

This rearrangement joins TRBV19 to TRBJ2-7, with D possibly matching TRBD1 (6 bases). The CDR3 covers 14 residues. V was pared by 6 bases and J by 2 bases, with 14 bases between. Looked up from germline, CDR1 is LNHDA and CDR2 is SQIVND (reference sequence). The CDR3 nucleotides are TGTGCCAGTAGCTTTGGACAGAGGACCTACGAGCAGTACTTC. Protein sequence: CASSFGQRTYEQYF. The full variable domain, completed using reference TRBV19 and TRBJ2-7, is DGGITQSPKYLFRKEGQNVTLSCEQNLNHDAMYWYRQDPGQGLRLIYYSQIVNDFQKGDIAEGYSVSREKKESFPLTVTSAQKNPTAFYLCASSFGQRTYEQYFGPGTRLTVT.

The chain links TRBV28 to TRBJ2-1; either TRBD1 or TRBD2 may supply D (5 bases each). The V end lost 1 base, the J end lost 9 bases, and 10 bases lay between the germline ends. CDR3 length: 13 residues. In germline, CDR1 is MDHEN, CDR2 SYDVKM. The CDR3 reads CASSLLAGTEQFF. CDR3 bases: TGTGCCAGCAGTTTATTGGCAGGGACTGAGCAGTTCTTC.